The next 2 T cell receptor beta chains were all read from a single sample in a study of blood T cell repertoires in COVID-19 (TCRdb year 2020). Libraries were constructed by the immunoSEQ multiplex PCR assay. Imported from immuneACCESS, the table was reduced by TCRdb to in-frame sequences with V and J called. These copies leave out some clones; in studies compared against another copy, an unresolved V gene accounts for under half, and the cause of the remainder is not known. The sample records fewer than 400,000 clones, 87% of which are singletons. The biggest ten clones account for around 9.3% of the sample. What was sequenced was PBMCs or T cells enriched from blood (not recorded which). These receptors were obtained from a woman aged 45-65 years who had recovered from COVID-19.

V usage is TRBV16 and J usage is TRBJ1-1; 9 positions agree with TRBD1. CDR1 and CDR2 (germline): KGHSY, FQNENV. The V and J ends lost 4 bases and 6 bases, in that order; junction bases with no gene match: 18. The CDR3 loop spans 18 amino acids. The CDR3: CASSRLSPGQGGFSEAFF. CDR3 DNA sequence: TGTGCCAGCAGCCGCCTATCCCCGGGACAGGGAGGTTTTTCTGAAGCTTTCTTT.

The genes are TRBV5-1 and TRBJ2-2; D not resolved. V was cut by 0 bases and J by 3 bases, with 9 bases left in between. CDR1 and CDR2 (germline): SGHRS, YFSETQ. The CDR3 has 15 amino acids. The CDR3 region is CASSLGAVYTGELFF. For the CDR3, the DNA is TGCGCCAGCAGCTTGGGGGCAGTTTACACCGGGGAGCTGTTTTTT.